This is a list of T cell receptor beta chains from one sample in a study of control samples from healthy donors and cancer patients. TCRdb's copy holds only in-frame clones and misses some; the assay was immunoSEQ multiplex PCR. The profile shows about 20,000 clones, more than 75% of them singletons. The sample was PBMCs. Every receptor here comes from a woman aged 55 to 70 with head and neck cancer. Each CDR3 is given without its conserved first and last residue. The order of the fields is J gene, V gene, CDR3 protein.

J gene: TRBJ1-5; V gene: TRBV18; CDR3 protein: ASSPGGSNQPQH
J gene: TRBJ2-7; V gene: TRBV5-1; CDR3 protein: ASSRQESEQY
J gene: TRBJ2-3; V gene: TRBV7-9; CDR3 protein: ASSPRGERDTQY
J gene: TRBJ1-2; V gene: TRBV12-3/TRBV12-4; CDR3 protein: ASSPRGLGYT
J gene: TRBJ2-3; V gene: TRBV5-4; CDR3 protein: ASSWMGRTDTQY
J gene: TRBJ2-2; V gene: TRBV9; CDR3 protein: ASEWGDTGELF
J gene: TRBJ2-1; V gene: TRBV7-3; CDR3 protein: ASSSLRPTSGKVNEQF
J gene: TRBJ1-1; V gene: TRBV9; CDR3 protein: ASSPGGLARENTEAF
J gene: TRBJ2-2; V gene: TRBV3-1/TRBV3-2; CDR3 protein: ASSLGLAGVSGELF
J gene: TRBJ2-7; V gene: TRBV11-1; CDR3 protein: ASSARDRRSVQY
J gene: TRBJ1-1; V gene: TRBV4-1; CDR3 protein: ASSQLPGQGPNTEAF
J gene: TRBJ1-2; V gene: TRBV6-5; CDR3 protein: ASKTGVRGGYT
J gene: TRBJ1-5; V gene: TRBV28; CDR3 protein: ASSLPGYNQPQH
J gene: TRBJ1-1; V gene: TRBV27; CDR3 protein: ASSLSEGPGGGAF
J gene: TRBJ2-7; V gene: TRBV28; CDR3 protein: ASAPSGSIYEQY
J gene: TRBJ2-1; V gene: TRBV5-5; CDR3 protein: ASSLGSGSSYNEQF
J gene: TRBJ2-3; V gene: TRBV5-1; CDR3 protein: ASSPGPERESKN
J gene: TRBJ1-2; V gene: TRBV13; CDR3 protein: ASSLGPLAYGYT
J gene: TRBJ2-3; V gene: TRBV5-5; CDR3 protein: ASSPQGADTQY
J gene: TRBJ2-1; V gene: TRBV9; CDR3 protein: ASSVDRGRNEQF
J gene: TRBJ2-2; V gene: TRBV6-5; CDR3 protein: AIGTGTANTGELF
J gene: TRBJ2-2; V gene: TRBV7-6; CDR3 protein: ASSLSGFAMNTGELF
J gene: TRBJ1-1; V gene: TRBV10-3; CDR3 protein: AISESFGTGERNTEAF
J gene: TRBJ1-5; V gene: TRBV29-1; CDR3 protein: SVAGQYDQPQH
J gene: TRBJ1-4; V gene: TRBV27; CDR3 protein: ASSSLGGTVMEKLF
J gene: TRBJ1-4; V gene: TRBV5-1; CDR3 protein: ASSLDAGVNEKLF
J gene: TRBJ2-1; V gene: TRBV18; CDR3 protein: ASSRLEGARDLPEQF
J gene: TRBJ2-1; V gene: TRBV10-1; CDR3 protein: ASSRGSSYNEQF
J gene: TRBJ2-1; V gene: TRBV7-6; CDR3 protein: ASSVSGTGSKEQF
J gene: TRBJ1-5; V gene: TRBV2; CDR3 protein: ASSPGQGKQPQH
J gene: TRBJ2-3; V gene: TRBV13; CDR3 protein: ASSFGDTQY
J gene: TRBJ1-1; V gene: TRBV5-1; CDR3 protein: ASSYWTGNTEAF
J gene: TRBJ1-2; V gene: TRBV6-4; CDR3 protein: ASSATGGADGYT
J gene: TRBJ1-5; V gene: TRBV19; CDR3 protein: ASSRDRGIQPQH
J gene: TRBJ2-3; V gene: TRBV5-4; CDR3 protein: ASSPWVAGGTDTQY
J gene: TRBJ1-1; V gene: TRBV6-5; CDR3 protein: ASSSFQNTEAF
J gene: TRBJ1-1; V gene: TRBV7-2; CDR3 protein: ASSLVQGNTEAF